These T cell receptor beta chains were read from a single sample in a study of blood T cell repertoires in COVID-19. Using immunoSEQ multiplex PCR, the repertoire was profiled, and TCRdb retains in-frame clones only, with some absent. The repertoire holds about 140,000 clones, with about four fifths as singletons. Sequenced input: peripheral blood. These receptors were obtained from a man aged 80 or over with acute or convalescent COVID-19. The CDR3 runs from the conserved cysteine through the conserved F or W. The order of the fields is V gene, J gene, D gene, clone size, CDR3 protein, CDR3 DNA. A D gene is named only where the DNA matches it firmly. Clone size is stated in some rows and not others, as once, few, many or a class when expanded.

TRBV29-1	TRBJ1-4	TRBD1	NA	CSVVTGGDEKLFF	TGCAGCGTTGTTACAGGGGGCGATGAAAAACTGTTTTTT
TRBV6-1	TRBJ1-5	NA	once	CASSENRDRNQPQHF	TGTGCCAGCAGTGAAAACAGGGACCGCAATCAGCCCCAGCATTTT
TRBV5-1	TRBJ2-3	NA	NA	CASSFRVTDTQYF	TGCGCCAGCAGCTTCAGGGTCACAGATACGCAGTATTTT
TRBV19	TRBJ2-7	NA	NA	CASSMGWRYEQYF	TGTGCCAGTAGTATGGGCTGGAGGTACGAGCAGTACTTC
TRBV5-6	TRBJ1-1	TRBD1	NA	CASSLGLGRGQGRTEAFF	TGTGCCAGCAGCTTGGGATTAGGTAGGGGACAGGGGAGGACTGAAGCTTTCTTT
TRBV18	TRBJ1-2	NA	NA	CASSPREFYGYTF	TGTGCCAGCTCACCACGCGAATTCTATGGCTACACCTTC
TRBV6-5	TRBJ2-1	NA	NA	CASSYSPGVHSNEQFF	TGTGCCAGCAGTTACTCCCCGGGGGTACACTCCAATGAGCAGTTCTTC
TRBV7-6	TRBJ1-5	NA	NA	CASSTYSNQPQHF	TGTGCCAGCAGCACCTACAGCAATCAGCCCCAGCATTTT
TRBV4-1	TRBJ2-1	TRBD1	NA	CASSQQDRVDNEQFF	TGCGCCAGCAGCCAACAGGACAGGGTAGACAATGAGCAGTTCTTC
TRBV9	TRBJ2-1	NA	few	CASSTRDEQFF	TGTGCCAGCAGCACGAGGGATGAGCAGTTCTTC
TRBV18	TRBJ1-1	NA	once	CASSAGAQGEAFF	TGTGCCAGCTCCGCGGGGGCCCAGGGTGAAGCTTTCTTT
TRBV9	TRBJ2-7	TRBD2	once	CASSVEAGDEQYF	TGTGCCAGCAGCGTAGAGGCGGGGGACGAGCAGTACTTC
TRBV19	TRBJ2-5	TRBD2	NA	CASRTSGGPRETQYF	TGTGCCAGTAGGACTAGCGGGGGGCCCCGGGAGACCCAGTACTTC
TRBV12-3/TRBV12-4	TRBJ1-2	NA	few	CASSLPTEGGYTF	TGTGCCAGCAGTTTACCGACGGAGGGGGGCTACACCTTC
TRBV18	TRBJ2-3	NA	NA	CASSPLRTESTDTQYF	TGTGCCAGCTCACCACTACGAACAGAGAGCACAGATACGCAGTATTTT
TRBV5-5	TRBJ1-4	NA	NA	CASSLYAGFEKLFF	TGTGCCAGCAGCTTGTATGCCGGGTTTGAAAAACTGTTTTTT
TRBV7-6	TRBJ2-2	NA	NA	CASSHDGGLNTGELFF	TGTGCCAGCAGCCACGACGGGGGACTGAACACCGGGGAGCTGTTTTTT
TRBV5-4	TRBJ2-7	NA	many	CASSFRGATAYEQYF	TGTGCCAGCAGCTTCCGGGGGGCTACGGCCTACGAGCAGTACTTC
TRBV9	TRBJ1-6	NA	NA	CASSVASNSPLHF	TGTGCCAGCAGCGTAGCCAGTAATTCACCCCTCCACTTT
TRBV6-2/TRBV6-3	TRBJ1-1	NA	NA	CASSYSIYRGTEAFF	TGTGCCAGCAGTTACTCGATCTATCGGGGTACTGAAGCTTTCTTT
TRBV19	TRBJ1-4	NA	NA	CASNGWAGPNEKLFF	TGTGCCAGTAACGGTTGGGCAGGCCCCAATGAAAAACTGTTTTTT
TRBV7-2	TRBJ1-2	NA	NA	CASSLRRAGYGYTF	TGTGCCAGCAGCTTAAGGCGGGCCGGCTATGGCTACACCTTC
TRBV5-1	TRBJ2-5	TRBD2	NA	CASSPGGMGETQYF	TGCGCCAGCAGCCCCGGGGGGATGGGAGAGACCCAGTACTTC
TRBV28	TRBJ1-5	NA	once	CASSLSHRRQPQHF	TGTGCCAGCAGTTTATCGCACCGGAGGCAGCCCCAGCATTTT